Sequencing of this T cell receptor (beta chain) was carried out in a study of shared clonotypes between healthy human individuals (TCRdb year 2020). About the study as a whole: Three men and a couple of women, aged 18 to 49 years, made up the cohort. Per donor, three plates each were used for CD4 naive and CD4 memory, two for CD8 naive, and one for CD8 memory. Blood TCR repertoires of about 5 healthy adults were deeply sequenced to estimate repertoire size and the extent of clonotype sharing between individuals. To increase sequencing depth and limit assay-specific biases, TCR repertoire library preparation and sequencing were carried out by different laboratories using diverse techniques. Each donor's leukapheresis produced roughly between roughly 0.85 and 9.5 billion PBMCs.

The sample holds one count of this clone. Its antigen is not yet known. No much larger clone is present one base from it, and per-base qualities are unavailable. The donors were healthy, HIV-negative adults who had no recently reported acute infections or vaccinations. Every donor was a Caucasian adult residing in Nashville, Tennessee, USA. CD4+ T cells were enriched by magnetic negative selection, after which naive cells were positively selected on CD45RA and the negative fraction was taken as the memory subset. After blood collection by leukapheresis, PBMCs were isolated using Ficoll-Histopaque density gradient centrifugation and then cryopreserved in the vapor phase of liquid nitrogen. Purity and quantity of every magnetically sorted T cell population were checked by analytical flow cytometry. Each sorted fraction had its genomic DNA isolated and then quantified by UV absorbance on a Nanodrop 2000c.

V lost 2 bases and J lost 1 base, and the count of bases not matched to a germline gene is 3. The CDR3, cysteine through phenylalanine, is 15 amino acids long. Solely the CDR3 DNA is kept, with 45 bases framed from the first base. CDR1 and CDR2 were assigned from the germline V gene as SGHRS and YFSETQ. Using the deep immunoSEQ assay, TCR CDR3 regions were amplified from genomic DNA by multiplex PCR. Genomic DNA extracted from each cell subset was distributed evenly over all wells of several immunoSEQ 96-well plates, and each plate served as one replicate. For sorted subsets, each replicate PCR was loaded with about 0.2 ug genomic DNA, equivalent to some 31,000 T cell genomes. The purified libraries were quantified using a Qubit 3.0 fluorometer, sized with a Bioanalyzer 2100, and then quantified again using the KAPA Library Quantification kit. Every immunoSEQ 96-well plate was sequenced on a dedicated single-read 150-cycle Illumina NextSeq 550 flow cell. The authors' analysis ran thus. Because only junctional sequences without quality scores were contained in the immunoSEQ output, filtering matching that applied to full-length reads could not be performed. To assign V/J genes and CDR3, sequences were annotated using PyIR, a Python wrapper for IgBLAST v1.9, with IMGT germline references. Reads were filtered out if the reads had weak V/J assignments (E-value above 1e-6), no CDR3, stop codons, out-of-frame junctions, or ambiguous translated residues. A V3J clonotype was defined by an identical inferred V gene, J gene, and CDR3 amino acid sequence. To compute the percentage overlap between repertoires, the number of shared unique clonotypes was divided by the size of the smaller repertoire. Richness of each repertoire was evaluated using RTK rarefaction, the Chao1 estimator, and Recon v2.1 estimates of unobserved clonotypes. OLGA was used to compute generation probabilities for all TCRbeta clonotypes that the gDNA method yielded from a few donors. TCRdb stores this immuneACCESS table with in-frame sequences only. Part of the clones is absent; in the studies checked, under half of the shortfall reflects unresolved V genes, and no reason is known for the rest. Clonal size and the V and J genes are those of that table, whereas D and trimming came from the DNA. The sample table holds nearly 1,000,000 clones, of which roughly 72% were seen once. Of the sample, about 1.5% is held by the ten largest clones.

Study-wide findings and limitations: Across a handful of donors, roughly 5% of naive CD4, over 3% of naive CD8, around 2.1% of memory CD4, and about 0.4% of memory CD8 clonotypes were shared. Naive subsets generally had larger estimated clonotype richness than memory subsets. Pairwise subsampling indicated that sequencing depth was expected to affect the degree of clonotype sharing among donors. Incomplete sequencing was indicated by rarefaction of sorted-subset datasets, despite the large sequencing depth. Sampling was limited to blood, and TCR repertoires in tissue likely differ from TCR repertoires in blood. Because the study included only a small number of donors, the genetic and exposure-history diversity represented was limited. Compared with non-shared clonotypes, the clonotypes found in all four sorted-subset donors had higher generation probabilities.

The rearranged chain carries TRBV5-1 and TRBJ2-5; 9 nucleotides in the junction match TRBD2. The TCR comes from a man between 18 and 29 years old in good health. Sequencing was done on a sample of memory CD4+ T cells sorted from blood. The cell subset or site label, read with the paper, signifies: CD45RA-negative fraction. The bases are TGCGCCAGCAGCTTTAGCGGGAGTCCCCAAGAGACCCAGTACTTC. Its coded protein is CASSFSGSPQETQYF. Beyond the CDR3, the reference TRBV5-1 and TRBJ2-5 genes provide the residues; the full variable domain reads: KAGVTQTPRYLIKTRGQQVTLSCSPISGHRSVSWYQQTPGQGLQFLFEYFSETQRNKGNFPGRFSGRQFSNSRSEMNVSTLELGDSALYLCASSFSGSPQETQYFGPGTRLLVL.